What follows are 18 T cell receptor beta chains derived from one specimen sequenced in a study of cytomegalovirus exposure and HLA in healthy donors. The PCR used 60 Vbeta and 13 Jbeta primers. Only in-frame clones appear in the TCRdb table, and some are missing; sequencing was by immunoSEQ multiplex PCR. The sample includes 90,000 to 150,000 clones, 63% of them seen just once. The specimen was PBMCs. Receptors originate from a man between 35 and 55 years old in good health and CMV-seropositive.

The V call is TRBV10-2, the J call TRBJ2-1; TRBD1 is a possible D gene (6 bases). The germline V gene encodes CDR1 WSHSY and CDR2 SAAADI. The CDR3 runs to 13 residues. The V end lost 7 bases, the J end lost 5 bases, and 12 bases lay between the germline ends. CDR3 in DNA: TGCGCCAGCACTGGACAGCCCCACAATGAGCAGTTCTTC. It is translated as CASTGQPHNEQFF.

In this sample, this clone turned up a few times. V gene TRBV4-2 combines with J gene TRBJ2-7; 7 nucleotides agree with TRBD1. This CDR3 is built from 14 residues. Germline V gives CDR1 LGHNA, CDR2 YNFKEQ. J gave up 5 bases and V 4 bases, and 8 bases lay outside the gene matches. The DNA for the CDR3 is TGTGCCAGCAGCCCGGTCGACAGGGCCCACGAGCAGTACTTC. Amino acids: CASSPVDRAHEQYF.

This rearrangement joins TRBV7-8 to TRBJ1-2; a weak D match, TRBD1 (5 bases). The length of the CDR3 is 21 residues. Germline values: CDR1 SGHVS, CDR2 FQNEAQ. Trimming removed 1 base from V and 2 bases from J, with 29 bases in between. CDR3 residues: CASSLVPKISGLGASNYGYTF. Here the CDR3 DNA reads TGTGCCAGCAGCTTAGTACCCAAAATCTCAGGGCTTGGGGCCTCAAACTATGGCTACACCTTC.

J is TRBJ2-5 and V is TRBV19; 7 bases fit TRBD2. J was trimmed by 5 bases and V by 1 base; bases with no gene match: 7. The length of the CDR3 is 15 residues. Looked up from germline, CDR1 is LNHDA and CDR2 is SQIVND (reference sequence). CDR3 bases: TGTGCCAGTAGTATAGGGGGGGGAGCGGCGGAGACCCAGTACTTC. Its translation is CASSIGGGAAETQYF.

This clone has only one observation. This chain joins TRBV4-1 and TRBJ2-7; TRBD2 is a possible D gene (5 bases). The CDR3 extends over 13 amino acids. V lost 0 bases and J lost 6, with 9 bases in between. Germline CDR1 MGHRA, CDR2 YSYEKL. CDR3 sequence: CASSQERVSEQYF. CDR3 sequence (DNA): TGCGCCAGCAGCCAAGAGAGGGTCTCCGAGCAGTACTTC.

The chain combines TRBV30 with TRBJ2-7, with a possible D match to TRBD1 (5 bases). The CDR3 runs 12 residues. V was shortened by 0 bases and J by 5 bases, with 8 bases between the two germline ends. Germline-derived CDR1 and CDR2 are GTSNPN and SVGIG (reference sequence). CDR3: CAWSVGADEQYF. In DNA form, the CDR3 reads TGTGCCTGGAGTGTTGGGGCGGACGAGCAGTACTTC.

V and J are TRBV30 and TRBJ2-7; TRBD2 matches 11 bases. J lost 3 bases, V lost 0 bases, and 1 base had no gene match. Germline V gene lookup returns CDR1 GTSNPN and CDR2 SVGIG (reference sequence). The CDR3 has 14 residues. The CDR3 spells CAWSVLAGVYEQYF. The CDR3 DNA sequence: TGTGCCTGGAGTGTACTAGCGGGAGTCTACGAGCAGTACTTC.

CDR3 sequence (DNA): TGTGCCAGCTTAATGGGGGGACTAGCGGGGAATGAGCAGTTCTTC. Its translation: CASLMGGLAGNEQFF. The V call is TRBV28, the J call TRBJ2-1, with 13 bases identical to TRBD2. The V gene's germline CDR1 is MDHEN and CDR2 SYDVKM. This CDR3 is built from 15 residues. V gave up 8 bases and J gave up 7 bases; unmatched junction bases: 8.

This clone was detected only a few times. V and J are TRBV19 and TRBJ1-2, with D possibly TRBD1 on 5 matching bases. This CDR3 has 15 residues. The V end was cut by 4 bases, the J end by 4 bases, with 16 bases between. The germline V gene has CDR1 LNHDA and CDR2 SQIVND (reference sequence). CDR3 nucleotide sequence: TGTGCCAGTAGTAGTGGGAGGGGCGGCGGCTATGGCTACACCTTC. It yields the protein CASSSGRGGGYGYTF.

This clone was seen just once. This sequence joins TRBV9 and TRBJ2-3; the match to TRBD2 covers 11 bases. The CDR3 consists of 17 residues. J lost 5 bases, V lost 3 bases, and 11 bases had no gene match. CDR1 is SGDLS and CDR2 is YYNGEE in the germline V gene. DNA for the CDR3: TGTGCCAGCAGCGCGAGAGGACTAGCGGGTGGCGGAGATACGCAGTATTTT. It translates to CASSARGLAGGGDTQYF.

The V gene is TRBV28, the J gene TRBJ2-7, with 8 positions matching TRBD2. This CDR3 is 16 amino acids long. With 8 bases clipped from V and 3 bases from J, the junction kept 15 bases outside the gene matches. From germline, CDR1 is MDHEN and CDR2 SYDVKM. CDR3 in amino acids: CASRSSIAGKHYEQYF. CDR3 sequence (DNA): TGTGCCAGCCGTTCCTCAATAGCGGGAAAACACTACGAGCAGTACTTC.

The chain has TRBV2 and TRBJ1-5, with D perhaps matching TRBD1 (5 bases). The CDR3 runs 13 residues. Deletions cut 7 bases from V and 6 bases from J, with 13 bases between. The germline V gene encodes CDR1 SNHLY and CDR2 FYNNEI. The CDR3 DNA sequence: TGTGCCAGCACAGGGTTCTCAAGTCAGCCCCAGCATTTT. Amino acid sequence: CASTGFSSQPQHF.

The rearrangement uses TRBV11-2 and TRBJ2-7; D possibly corresponds to TRBD1 (5 bases). There are 13 residues in the CDR3. V dropped 5 bases and J dropped 6 bases, with 14 bases sitting between them. Germline V gene lookup returns CDR1 SGHAT and CDR2 FQNNGV. The CDR3, as DNA: TGTGCCAGCAGCCTCAGGGATTCGGGCGAGCAGTACTTC. Protein sequence: CASSLRDSGEQYF.

The chain links TRBV4-3 to TRBJ1-1; D remains ambiguous. Trimming left V 1 base short and J 4 bases short, with 7 bases between. The CDR3 sequence is 13 residues long. Per germline, CDR1 LGHNA and CDR2 YSLEER. This CDR3 is CASSQVFSTEAFF. CDR3 DNA: TGCGCCAGCAGCCAAGTGTTCAGCACTGAAGCTTTCTTT.

This chain joins TRBV11-3 and TRBJ2-1; D possibly corresponds to TRBD2 (6 bases). Germline V gives CDR1 SGHNT, CDR2 YENEEA. Trimming stripped 5 bases from V and 2 bases from J, with 13 bases between. This CDR3 has 15 residues. This CDR3 reads CASSPNSGAYNEQFF. The CDR3 DNA sequence: TGTGCCAGCAGCCCGAATAGCGGTGCCTACAATGAGCAGTTCTTC.

The chain recombines TRBV6-5 with TRBJ2-4; D is possibly TRBD1 (5 bases). With 5 bases removed from V and 15 bases from J, the gap between germline ends came to 14 bases. The germline V gene has CDR1 MNHEY and CDR2 SVGAGI. The CDR3 sequence is 11 residues long. CDR3 DNA: TGTGCCAGCAGTACCGGACACAGGCTGTACTTC. Protein: CASSTGHRLYF.

As DNA, the CDR3 is TGTGCCAGCAGCTCTCACAGGGCCTACGAGCAGTACTTC. Amino acid sequence: CASSSHRAYEQYF. The genes are TRBV7-2 and TRBJ2-7; TRBD1 might be the D (6 bases). The CDR3 loop spans 13 amino acids. The V gene lost 4 bases and the J gene lost 2 bases, with 9 bases spanning the gap. Looked up from germline, CDR1 is SGHTA and CDR2 is FQGNSA.

For the CDR3, the DNA is TGTGCCAGCAGCTTAGGGGGACAGTCGATAAACACCGGGGAGCTGTTTTTT. This sequence encodes CASSLGGQSINTGELFF. The chain employs TRBV7-6 and TRBJ2-2, with 7 bases fitting TRBD1. V trimming: 1 base; J trimming: 2 bases; junction bases outside the gene matches: 7. Germline CDR1 is SGHVS and CDR2 is FNYEAQ. The CDR3 has 17 amino acids.